A single sample gave rise to the 2 T cell receptor beta chains below, sequenced in a study of T cell repertoires in cytomegalovirus infection (dated by TCRdb to 2018 to 2020). The sample was run on an Illumina HiSeq 1500. The raw public data were reprocessed by TCRdb itself: fastp quality trimming at Q25, MiXCR clonotype calling, in-frame beta chains only. Each CDR3 protein appears once, grouped with its most common genes and DNA. In all, the sample holds 100,000 to 150,000 distinct CDR3 sequences, and 24% of those were seen once. The ten largest account for 30% to 40% of the sample. No antigen is known for these receptors. Material: PBMCs, sequenced either directly or after in vitro stimulation (not recorded which). The receptors were gathered from a human donor in good health (CMV status not recorded). Some clones in this sample may be carry-over from other donors' samples.

This clonotype occurred a few times. The chain links TRBV6-2 or TRBV6-3 to TRBJ2-7; 8 bases are a match to TRBD1. The V segment lost 9 bases and the J segment 4 bases; nucleotides outside the gene matches: 5. Germline V gene lookup returns CDR1 MNHEY and CDR2 SVGEGT. The CDR3 consists of 12 residues. The CDR3 region has the DNA TGTGCCAGTCGGGACAGGCCATACGAGCAGTACTTC. It encodes CASRDRPYEQYF.

This clonotype was seen ten or more times. The chain is built from TRBV7-2 and TRBJ2-5, with no clear D. The germline V gene encodes CDR1 SGHTA and CDR2 FQGNSA. The CDR3 loop spans 15 amino acids. V gave up 8 bases and J gave up 5 bases, with 21 bases separating them. This CDR3 reads CASGLVGGFKETQYF. CDR3 coding DNA: TGTGCCAGCGGGCTAGTGGGTGGGTTCAAGGAGACCCAGTACTTC.